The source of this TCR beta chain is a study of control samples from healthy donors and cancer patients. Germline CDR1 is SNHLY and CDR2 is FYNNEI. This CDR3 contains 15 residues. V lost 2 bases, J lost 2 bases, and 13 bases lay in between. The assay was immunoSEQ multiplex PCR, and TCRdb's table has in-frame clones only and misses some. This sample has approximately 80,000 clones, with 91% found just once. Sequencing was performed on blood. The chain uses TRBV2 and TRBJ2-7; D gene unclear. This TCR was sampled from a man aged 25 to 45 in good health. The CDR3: CASSEIGRVAYEQYF. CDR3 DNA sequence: TGTGCCAGCAGTGAAATAGGGCGCGTCGCCTACGAGCAGTACTTC.